This T cell receptor (beta chain) is from a study of cytomegalovirus exposure and HLA in healthy donors. Study-wide findings and caveats: V- and J-gene trimming of TCR beta was linked (in a later analysis) to a missense DCLRE1C variant. According to reports, the classifier identified cytomegalovirus status with high specificity and sensitivity.

With regard to this clone: Its antigen is as yet unknown.

V lost 4 bases and J 0 bases, leaving 13 bases between the germline ends. The germline gives CDR1 SQVTM, CDR2 ANQGSEA. This CDR3 region has 15 residues. Primers: 60 Vbeta forward and 13 Jbeta reverse. Only in-frame clones appear in the TCRdb table, and some are missing; sequencing was by immunoSEQ multiplex PCR. The sample contains 90,000 to 150,000 clones, about 80% of which appear only once. These donors counted as nominally healthy when sampled, but unrecorded immune exposures were likely. The chain links TRBV29-1 to TRBJ1-5, with D maybe TRBD1 (6 bases). The receptor was derived from a woman between 40 and 55 years old in good health and CMV-seropositive. Sequencing was done on a sample of PBMCs. CDR3 sequence reads: CSVVDSSYSNQPQHF. The CDR3 DNA reads as TGCAGCGTTGTGGACAGCTCCTATAGCAATCAGCCCCAGCATTTT.